The present T cell receptor beta chain was sequenced within a study of cytomegalovirus exposure and HLA in healthy donors. With 60 Vbeta and 13 Jbeta primers, the PCR was carried out. The method was immunoSEQ multiplex PCR; TCRdb's version includes in-frame clones alone and lacks a portion of them. The sample carries some 200,000 clones, under 85% recorded once. The CDR3 is 17 amino acids. V was pared by 5 bases and J by 7 bases, with 24 bases between. CDR1 is MNHEY, CDR2 SMNVEV, per germline (reference sequence). This sequence joins TRBV27 and TRBJ1-5, with D maybe TRBD1 (5 bases). The receptor's source is a female donor in good health and CMV-seronegative. Sequencing was carried out using PBMCs. The chain's CDR3 is CASSPWGGEGSGQPQHF. The CDR3 bases are TGTGCCAGCAGTCCCTGGGGGGGGGAGGGGAGCGGACAGCCCCAGCATTTT.